The rows below give T cell receptor beta chains drawn from one sample of a study of blood T cell repertoires in COVID-19. Measured with immunoSEQ multiplex PCR; TCRdb has only the in-frame clones, and not every one. The data hold roughly 240,000 clones, with approximately 84% observed a single time. The sequencing sample was made of peripheral blood. The receptors were sampled from a woman of 80 years or more with acute or convalescent COVID-19. Each CDR3 is given with its conserved first and last residue.

len	v_gene	j_gene	CDR3aa
13	TRBV6-5	TRBJ1-6	CASSYWSDSPLHF
12	TRBV15	TRBJ1-5	CATRGSNQPQHF
14	TRBV18	TRBJ1-2	CASSRAVSNYGYTF
17	TRBV5-1	TRBJ2-3	CASSWGTSVGGTDTQYF
18	TRBV19	TRBJ2-6	CPRPPGGQGGSGANVLTF
15	TRBV18	TRBJ1-2	CASSPVLPPNYGYTF
13	TRBV14	TRBJ1-3	CASSLRRGNTIYF
12	TRBV5-1	TRBJ2-7	CASSKSSYEQYF
17	TRBV11-2	TRBJ1-3	CASSLVSGYSSGNTIYF
15	TRBV12-5	TRBJ1-1	CASGLWTGGNTEAFF
16	TRBV7-3	TRBJ2-1	CASRITGTSGMVEQFF
16	TRBV7-9	TRBJ2-1	CASSPLGGPSYNEQFF
16	TRBV19	TRBJ1-2	CASTSQSRYVAYGYTF
14	TRBV2	TRBJ2-3	CASSWGPTTDTQYF
13	TRBV12-3/TRBV12-4	TRBJ2-1	CASSGGGGNEQFF
14	TRBV10-3	TRBJ1-1	CAISGDRANTEAFF
16	TRBV7-2	TRBJ2-2	CASSFSGRPNTGELFF
15	TRBV7-2	TRBJ1-2	CASRPGTGGNYGYTF
17	TRBV25-1	TRBJ2-3	CASSESPGTGAMDTQYF
11	TRBV30	TRBJ2-7	CAWSATYEQYF
14	TRBV7-3	TRBJ1-1	CASSSTGGGTEAFF
11	TRBV20-1	TRBJ1-1	CSAAMNTEAFF
16	TRBV7-6	TRBJ2-1	CASSLEGQGGYNEQFF